The rows below give T cell receptor beta chains drawn from one sample of a study of beta chain features in type 1 diabetes. Sequenced by immunoSEQ multiplex PCR; TCRdb stores in-frame clones only, minus some. The sample lists hundreds of thousands of clones, roughly an eighth occurring once. Material: naive CD4+ T cells from blood. These TCRs come from a young man with type 1 diabetes. CDR3s include the opening cysteine and the closing phenylalanine or tryptophan. D genes are given only for firm matches. Expanded clones are given a class, and other clones once, few, many or no size at all.

V gene	D gene	J gene	clone size	CDR3 protein	CDR3 DNA
TRBV9	TRBD1	TRBJ2-1	.	CASSVGTASNEQFF	TGTGCCAGCAGCGTTGGGACAGCCAGCAATGAGCAGTTCTTC
TRBV30	TRBD2	TRBJ2-1	few	CAWGAGGPGEFF	TGTGCCTGGGGAGCGGGAGGGCCGGGGGAGTTCTTC
TRBV10-3	.	TRBJ2-7	.	CAINPGVETEEQYF	TGTGCCATCAATCCAGGGGTTGAGACAGAGGAGCAGTACTTC
TRBV7-9	.	TRBJ1-3	.	CASTPGTSHSGNTIYF	TGTGCCAGCACCCCGGGAACAAGCCACTCTGGAAACACCATATATTTT
TRBV5-1	TRBD1	TRBJ2-7	.	CASSPRTDRASEQYF	TGCGCCAGCAGCCCGCGAACGGACAGGGCCTCCGAGCAGTACTTC
TRBV11-2	.	TRBJ2-5	.	CASSSGGYETQYF	TGTGCCAGCAGCTCAGGAGGGTACGAGACCCAGTACTTC
TRBV7-9	.	TRBJ2-7	.	CASSLGEEYEQYF	TGTGCCAGCAGCTTAGGGGAGGAATACGAGCAGTACTTC
TRBV5-1	.	TRBJ2-5	few	CASSSGQPQETQYF	TGCGCCAGCAGCTCAGGACAGCCCCAAGAGACCCAGTACTTC
TRBV9	TRBD2	TRBJ2-5	few	CASSAHAGTSGGETQYF	TGTGCCAGCAGCGCCCACGCCGGGACTAGCGGTGGGGAGACCCAGTACTTC
TRBV6-4	.	TRBJ1-5	.	CASSALRSDNQPQHF	TGTGCCAGCAGTGCTTTGCGGTCAGACAATCAGCCCCAGCATTTT
TRBV7-2	.	TRBJ2-3	few	CASSYLEGGDTQYF	TGTGCCAGCAGCTACCTAGAGGGAGGAGATACGCAGTATTTT
TRBV18	TRBD2	TRBJ2-1	.	CASSQPGLAIVAEQFF	TGTGCCAGCTCACAACCGGGACTAGCGATTGTGGCTGAGCAGTTCTTC
TRBV2	.	TRBJ2-7	.	CASSQQGYEQYF	TGTGCCAGCAGCCAACAGGGCTACGAGCAGTACTTC
TRBV5-1	TRBD1	TRBJ2-2	.	CASSSGTATGELFF	TGCGCCAGCAGTTCCGGGACAGCCACCGGGGAGCTGTTTTTT
TRBV7-2	TRBD1	TRBJ2-7	.	CASSLAPRDRGYEQYF	TGTGCCAGCAGCTTAGCTCCCCGGGACAGGGGCTACGAGCAGTACTTC
TRBV30	.	TRBJ1-4	.	CAWTQHSEKLFF	TGTGCCTGGACACAGCATAGTGAAAAACTGTTTTTT
TRBV9	.	TRBJ2-2	.	CASSVHAGELFF	TGTGCCAGCAGCGTACATGCCGGGGAGCTGTTTTTT
TRBV18	.	TRBJ1-2	.	CASSGGVSQGYGYTF	TGTGCCAGCTCCGGCGGTGTGTCTCAGGGCTATGGCTACACCTTC
TRBV19	.	TRBJ1-1	.	CASSIFLSTEAFF	TGTGCCAGTAGTATTTTTCTCTCCACTGAAGCTTTCTTT
TRBV7-2	TRBD1	TRBJ1-1	.	CASSTDRAFTEAFF	TGTGCCAGCAGCACCGACAGGGCTTTCACTGAAGCTTTCTTT
TRBV6-5	.	TRBJ2-7	.	CASSYATGAYEQYF	TGTGCCAGCAGTTACGCGACGGGAGCCTACGAGCAGTACTTC
TRBV7-2	.	TRBJ2-5	few	CASSLVQGRKTQYF	TGTGCCAGCAGCTTAGTCCAGGGGCGGAAGACCCAGTACTTC
TRBV5-1	TRBD2	TRBJ2-5	few	CASSVGTSGSETQYF	TGCGCCAGCAGCGTTGGGACTAGCGGGAGTGAGACCCAGTACTTC
TRBV5-1	TRBD2	TRBJ2-7	few	CASSLGLAGGDEQYF	TGCGCCAGCAGCTTGGGTCTAGCGGGAGGAGACGAGCAGTACTTC
TRBV9	.	TRBJ2-7	.	CASSVDVSSYEQYF	TGTGCCAGCAGCGTAGACGTGAGCTCCTACGAGCAGTACTTC
TRBV6-5	.	TRBJ2-7	few	CASNLGTSFSEQYF	TGTGCCAGCAACCTGGGCACGAGCTTTTCCGAGCAGTACTTC
TRBV5-6	TRBD2	TRBJ2-1	.	CASIDSTSGRYNEQFF	TGTGCCAGCATCGACTCTACTAGCGGGAGGTACAATGAGCAGTTCTTC
TRBV19	.	TRBJ1-1	few	CASRRRSRIEQNEAFF	TGTGCCAGTAGGCGCCGCAGCAGGATAGAACAGAATGAAGCTTTCTTT
TRBV4-2	TRBD2	TRBJ2-7	.	CASSQIAGTSGSYEQYF	TGTGCCAGCAGCCAGATTGCAGGGACTAGCGGTTCCTACGAGCAGTACTTC
TRBV20-1	TRBD2	TRBJ2-2	.	CSAGRAGELFF	TGCAGTGCTGGGAGGGCCGGGGAGCTGTTTTTT
TRBV7-9	.	TRBJ2-3	once	CASRPEQTDTQYF	TGTGCCAGCAGGCCTGAACAGACAGATACGCAGTATTTT
TRBV5-1	.	TRBJ2-1	few	CASSLAVNNEQFF	TGCGCCAGCAGCTTGGCGGTTAACAATGAGCAGTTCTTC
TRBV5-4	.	TRBJ1-2	.	CASSSGNYGYTF	TGTGCCAGCAGCTCGGGAAACTATGGCTACACCTTC
TRBV7-2	.	TRBJ2-5	.	CASSLETGRGETQYF	TGTGCCAGCAGCCTAGAAACAGGGCGAGGAGAGACCCAGTACTTC
TRBV28	.	TRBJ2-7	.	CASRVPQGYEQYF	TGTGCCAGCAGGGTCCCGCAGGGGTACGAGCAGTACTTC
TRBV25-1	TRBD2	TRBJ2-1	.	CASSSRASGYNEQFF	TGTGCCAGCAGTTCCCGGGCTAGCGGGTACAATGAGCAGTTCTTC
TRBV2	TRBD2	TRBJ2-5	.	CASSGTSGNVSETQYF	TGTGCCAGCAGTGGGACTAGCGGGAATGTGTCGGAGACCCAGTACTTC
TRBV29-1	TRBD1	TRBJ2-3	.	CSVAGGPTDTQYF	TGCAGCGTTGCAGGGGGTCCCACAGATACGCAGTATTTT
TRBV9	.	TRBJ2-5	.	CASSVEWVGETQYF	TGTGCCAGCAGCGTAGAGTGGGTCGGGGAGACCCAGTACTTC
TRBV28	.	TRBJ1-2	few	CASSPPTGRGGPNYGYTF	TGTGCCAGCAGCCCTCCAACAGGGAGAGGGGGACCAAACTATGGCTACACCTTC
TRBV25-1	.	TRBJ1-5	few	CASSVTGSNQPQHF	TGTGCCAGCAGTGTAACAGGCAGCAATCAGCCCCAGCATTTT
TRBV14	.	TRBJ1-1	few	CASSQQKQANTEAFF	TGTGCCAGCAGCCAACAGAAACAGGCCAACACTGAAGCTTTCTTT
TRBV7-2	TRBD2	TRBJ2-3	few	CASSRTRGGGGPDTQYF	TGTGCCAGCAGTCGCACCCGGGGCGGGGGTGGACCAGATACGCAGTATTTT
TRBV7-9	TRBD1	TRBJ2-7	few	CASSRQGASYEQYF	TGTGCCAGCAGTAGACAGGGGGCATCCTACGAGCAGTACTTC
TRBV14	.	TRBJ1-1	few	CASSQPVAGWSVNTEAFF	TGTGCCAGCAGCCAACCCGTAGCAGGGTGGTCGGTGAACACTGAAGCTTTCTTT
TRBV19	.	TRBJ2-7	.	CASSITGTGTYEQYF	TGTGCCAGTAGTATAACAGGGACCGGTACCTACGAGCAGTACTTC
TRBV19	.	TRBJ2-3	few	CASKLGATDTQYF	TGTGCCAGTAAATTAGGGGCAACAGATACGCAGTATTTT
TRBV5-4	TRBD1	TRBJ2-1	.	CASSRDRASYNEQFF	TGTGCCAGCAGCCGCGACAGGGCCTCCTACAATGAGCAGTTCTTC
TRBV28	.	TRBJ2-1	.	CASTGRGPPHFF	TGTGCCAGCACCGGCAGGGGACCGCCACATTTCTTC
TRBV25-1	.	TRBJ2-5	.	CASSGDTVQETQYF	TGTGCCAGCAGTGGGGACACGGTCCAAGAGACCCAGTACTTC
TRBV7-9	.	TRBJ1-1	.	CASSFLLPNTEAFF	TGTGCCAGCAGCTTTCTCCTACCGAACACTGAAGCTTTCTTT
TRBV5-4	TRBD1	TRBJ2-7	few	CASSQGADYEQYF	TGTGCCAGCAGCCAGGGGGCGGACTACGAGCAGTACTTC